This T cell receptor (beta chain) was sequenced for a study of cytomegalovirus exposure and HLA in healthy donors. Study results and caveats: HLA alleles showed associations with about 15,000 TCR beta sequences in a later analysis, at a 0.05 false discovery rate.

In germline, CDR1 is MDHEN, CDR2 SYDVKM. V shed 4 bases and J shed 6 bases, with 16 bases lying between them. The CDR3 extends over 15 amino acids. PCR involved 60 Vbeta and 13 Jbeta primers. Only in-frame clones appear in the TCRdb table, and some are missing; sequencing was by immunoSEQ multiplex PCR. The profile shows over 85,000 clones, around 60% of them singletons. To note about this clone: Antigen specificity is unknown.

Sequenced material: PBMCs. The V and J genes are TRBV28 and TRBJ1-5, with TRBD1 as a possible D gene (5 bases). This receptor was identified in a human donor in good health. The CDR3 region has the DNA TGTGCCAGCAGTTCCCTTGACAGAACCGGTCAGCCCCAGCATTTT. Translated: CASSSLDRTGQPQHF.